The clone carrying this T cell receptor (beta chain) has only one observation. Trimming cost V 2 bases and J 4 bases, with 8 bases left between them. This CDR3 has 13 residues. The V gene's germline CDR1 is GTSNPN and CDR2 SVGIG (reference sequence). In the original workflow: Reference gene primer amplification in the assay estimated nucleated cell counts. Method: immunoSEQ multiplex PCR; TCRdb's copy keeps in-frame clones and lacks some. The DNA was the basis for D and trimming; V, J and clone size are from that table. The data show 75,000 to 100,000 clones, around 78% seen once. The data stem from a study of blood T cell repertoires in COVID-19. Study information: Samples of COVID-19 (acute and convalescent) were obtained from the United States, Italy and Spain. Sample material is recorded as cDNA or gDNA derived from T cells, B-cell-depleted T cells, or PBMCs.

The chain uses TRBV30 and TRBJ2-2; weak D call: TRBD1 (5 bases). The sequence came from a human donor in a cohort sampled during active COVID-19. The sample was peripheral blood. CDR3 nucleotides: TGTGCCTGGAGTAAGGGGATCACCGGGGAGCTGTTTTTT. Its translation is CAWSKGITGELFF.